The following is a TCR beta chain sequence with its context. What it binds is unknown. The investigators amplified TCR beta CDR3 regions from RNA transcripts. Using the HTBI primer set, a first-round RT-PCR was run on the TCR CDR3. TCRdb redid the calling of the multiplex PCR reads with MiXCR, one entry per CDR3 protein. The top ten clones hold around 7.7% of a sample with a few hundred thousand distinct CDR3 sequences, roughly 46% of them seen once. The source of the sample is a study of T cells in Graves' hyperthyroidism and ophthalmopathy. Study findings and constraints: Median prediction lead before ophthalmopathy onset was around 6.9 months with the model.

V lost 3 bases, J lost 11 bases, and 14 bases lay in between. The germline V gene encodes CDR1 DFQATT and CDR2 SNEGSKA (reference sequence). This CDR3 spans 12 amino acids. The chain links TRBV20-1 to TRBJ1-5; D is uncertain. Sequencing used peripheral blood or thyroid tissue (not recorded which). The clonotype comes from a woman aged 18-35 years with Graves' hyperthyroidism. As DNA, the CDR3 is TGCAGTGCTAGGCGAAGCGGGAGGGCCCAGCATTTT. Translation gives CSARRSGRAQHF.